The 6 T cell receptor beta chains below come from one sample, sequenced in a study of technical replicates of blood from a few donors. Sequencing was performed with immunoSEQ multiplex PCR; in TCRdb, only in-frame clones are kept and a portion is missing. The sample lists more than 75,000 clones, about 94% occurring once. Material for sequencing was T cells isolated from PBMCs. The source is a human donor in good health.

This clone is a singleton in its sample. The V call is TRBV5-1, the J call TRBJ1-1; tentative D call: TRBD1 (5 bases). Per the germline V gene, CDR1 is SGHRS and CDR2 is YFSETQ. V was shortened by 0 bases and J by 6 bases, with 9 bases between the two germline ends. The CDR3 loop spans 13 amino acids. The CDR3 nucleotides read TGCGCCAGCAGCTTGGCCGGACAAGCTGAAGCTTTCTTT. This sequence encodes CASSLAGQAEAFF.

The chain is built from TRBV19 and TRBJ1-5; 7 nucleotides align to TRBD1. V was clipped by 10 bases and J by 0 bases; unmatched bases: 15. The CDR3 consists of 17 residues. Germline CDR1 LNHDA, CDR2 SQIVND (reference sequence). The CDR3 spells CATSLQGGLYSNQPQHF. CDR3 coding DNA: TGTGCCACGTCATTGCAAGGGGGCCTGTATAGCAATCAGCCCCAGCATTTT.

This chain joins TRBV4-2 and TRBJ2-3; 7 bases line up with TRBD2. From germline, CDR1 is LGHNA and CDR2 YNFKEQ. J was trimmed by 1 base and V by 3 bases; bases with no gene match: 10. The CDR3 spans 17 residues. The DNA of the CDR3 is TGTGCCAGCAGCCACGCTTGGGAGGGGTCGGGCACAGATACGCAGTATTTT. This gives the protein CASSHAWEGSGTDTQYF.

V is TRBV6-1 and J is TRBJ2-7; 7 bases fit TRBD1. The CDR3 is made up of 14 amino acids. In germline, CDR1 is MNHNS, CDR2 SASEGT. Losses at the gene ends were 7 bases for V and 0 bases for J; bases not matched to a gene: 6. The CDR3 loop is CASIRDRVSYEQYF. The CDR3 DNA sequence: TGTGCCAGCATTCGGGACAGAGTCTCCTACGAGCAGTACTTC.

The rearrangement uses TRBV6-5 and TRBJ1-2; TRBD1 aligns across 9 bases. This CDR3 is built from 14 residues. The trim removed 6 bases at V and 5 bases at J, leaving 7 bases unmatched. The V gene's germline CDR1 is MNHEY and CDR2 SVGAGI. The CDR3 DNA sequence: TGTGCCAGCAGCAGGACAGGGGTCGATTATGGCTACACCTTC. The encoded protein is CASSRTGVDYGYTF.

The V gene is TRBV18, the J gene TRBJ1-1; D is perhaps TRBD1 (5 bases). In germline, CDR1 is KGHSH, CDR2 LQKENI. The CDR3 length is 14 residues. V gave up 3 bases and J gave up 4 bases, with 12 bases separating them. In DNA, the CDR3 is TGTGCCAGCTCACCTGGAGGGGCCCCCACTGAAGCTTTCTTT. This translates into CASSPGGAPTEAFF.